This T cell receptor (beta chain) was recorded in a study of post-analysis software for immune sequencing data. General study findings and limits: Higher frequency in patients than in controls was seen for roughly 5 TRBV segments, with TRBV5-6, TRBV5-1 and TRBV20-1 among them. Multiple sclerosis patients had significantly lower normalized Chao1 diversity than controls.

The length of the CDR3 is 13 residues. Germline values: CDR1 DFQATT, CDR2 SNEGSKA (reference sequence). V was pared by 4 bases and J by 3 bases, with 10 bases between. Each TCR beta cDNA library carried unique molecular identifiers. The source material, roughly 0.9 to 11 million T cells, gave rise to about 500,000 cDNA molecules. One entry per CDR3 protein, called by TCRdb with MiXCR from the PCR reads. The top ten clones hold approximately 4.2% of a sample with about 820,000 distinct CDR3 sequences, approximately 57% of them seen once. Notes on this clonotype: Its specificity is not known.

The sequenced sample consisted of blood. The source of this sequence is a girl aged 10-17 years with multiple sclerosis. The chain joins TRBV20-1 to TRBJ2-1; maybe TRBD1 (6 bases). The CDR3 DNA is TGCAGTGCTACCCGGGACAACTACAATGAGCAGTTCTTC. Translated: CSATRDNYNEQFF.